This T cell receptor beta chain was identified in a study of T cell responses to AZD1222 COVID-19 vaccine. The method was immunoSEQ multiplex PCR; TCRdb's version includes in-frame clones alone and lacks a portion of them. The table lists some 120,000 clones, roughly 90% of them singletons. V dropped 8 bases and J dropped 0 bases, with 12 bases sitting between them. Germline V gene lookup returns CDR1 GTSNPN and CDR2 SVGIG (reference sequence). The length of the CDR3 is 13 residues. V is TRBV30 and J is TRBJ2-3; either TRBD1 or TRBD2 may fit D (6 bases each). The source was peripheral blood, collected on day 0 of AZD1222 vaccination. The receptor's source is an adult in good health. CDR3 in amino acids: CAGGRESTDTQYF. The CDR3 coding sequence is TGTGCCGGGGGCCGGGAGAGCACAGATACGCAGTATTTT.